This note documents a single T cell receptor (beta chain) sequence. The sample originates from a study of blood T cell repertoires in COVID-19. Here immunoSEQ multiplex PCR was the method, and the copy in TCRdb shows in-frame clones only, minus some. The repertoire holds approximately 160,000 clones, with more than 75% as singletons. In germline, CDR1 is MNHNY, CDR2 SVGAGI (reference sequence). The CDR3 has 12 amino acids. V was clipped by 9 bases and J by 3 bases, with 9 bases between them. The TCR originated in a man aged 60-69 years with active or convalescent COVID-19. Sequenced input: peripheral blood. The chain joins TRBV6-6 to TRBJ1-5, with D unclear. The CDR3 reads CASNSNNQPQHF. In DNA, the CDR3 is TGTGCCAGTAACAGTAACAATCAGCCCCAGCATTTT.